This T cell receptor (beta chain) is from a study of siplizumab effects on memory and regulatory T cells (dated by TCRdb to between 2018 and 2020). With respect to the entire study: The effect of the anti-CD2 antibody siplizumab on alloreactive T-cell subsets was examined in allogeneic mixed lymphocyte reactions constructed from human PBMCs. Broad study findings and their caveats: Sequences below about 10^-5 frequency were poorly captured, so only a minor fraction of alloreactive clones could be mapped to unstimulated subsets. Among mappable alloreactive CD4+ clones, an average Treg-derived fraction of about 69% was observed with siplizumab, compared with 25% to 30% in control reactions. Roughly 80-97% of proliferating CD4+ or CD8+ clones could not be assigned a naive or memory phenotype. Compared with memory T cells, unstimulated naive T cells appeared more diverse, and naive cells seemed to make a substantial contribution to the alloresponse. The suppressive function of proliferating Tregs from siplizumab cultures was not functionally confirmed. The cumulative frequency of alloreactive sequences that could be traced back to unstimulated CD4+ memory T cells was significantly reduced by siplizumab.

The germline ends are 10 bases apart after V is trimmed by 6 bases and J by 5 bases. Its CDR3 holds 11 amino acids, cysteine through phenylalanine. The CDR3 DNA has 33 bases and is translated from base 1. In the germline V gene (reference sequence), CDR1 corresponds to DFQATT and CDR2 to SNEGSKA. Sorted unstimulated T cells, along with proliferating T cells recovered from mixed lymphocyte reactions, underwent TCRbeta CDR3 sequencing. Fresh whole blood from roughly nine HLA-typed healthy donors was used as the source from which PBMCs were isolated. To map where alloreactive clones came from, CD4+ non-regulatory T cells in the unstimulated state were FACS-sorted. Remarks on this clone: The antigen it binds to is not known. Per-base qualities were not stored, and no clone one base away is much larger.

Library method: the immunoSEQ multiplex PCR assay. Approximately 100,000 TCR templates per sample were assayed on the deep sequencing platform. Genomic DNA extracted from sorted T cells was the material used for TCRbeta CDR3 sequencing. The authors' pipeline ran thus. Clonal analysis of TCRbeta CDR3 data was done in the R programming language. Comparing unstimulated samples against CFSE-low samples taken after the reaction was how alloreactive CD4+ and CD8+ clones were defined. Regulatory or non-regulatory origin of alloreactive CD4+ clones was assigned by matching sequences to the sorted unstimulated Treg and non-Treg repertoires. TCRdb holds this immuneACCESS table with in-frame rearrangements only. Some clones are missing; in checked studies, unresolved V genes explain under half, and the rest has no known cause. V and J calls and clone size are as listed in that table; D and trimming were resolved from the DNA. The sample has over 100,000 clones on record, around 95% of them singletons. Over 0.15% of the sample lies in the top ten.

The sequence joins TRBV20-1 to TRBJ2-5; the D segment could be TRBD1, given 5 matching bases. Input material: non-Treg CD4+ T cells sorted from blood. According to the study, the label for this sample's cell subset or site signals: FACS-sorted unstimulated CD4+ non-regulatory T cells. This TCR derives from a human donor in good health. This receptor carries the CDR3 CSARVGETQYF. The bases read TGCAGTGCCAGGGTGGGGGAGACCCAGTACTTC.